The 11 T cell receptor beta chains below come from one sample, sequenced in a study of technical replicates of blood from a handful of donors. Some clones are missing from TCRdb's copy, which holds only in-frame ones; the method was immunoSEQ multiplex PCR. The table includes 55,000 to 75,000 clones, approximately 89% detected once. Material for sequencing was PBMCs. These receptors originate from a human donor in good health. Some clones in this sample may be carry-over from other donors' samples.

Here the CDR3 DNA reads TGTGCCAGCAGTTCAGGGTCATCACCCCTCCACTTT. Protein product: CASSSGSSPLHF. The V and J genes are TRBV7-2 and TRBJ1-6; D might be TRBD1 (5 bases). The V gene's germline CDR1 is SGHTA and CDR2 FQGNSA. This CDR3 is built from 12 residues. Trimming left V 6 bases short and J 10 bases short, with 10 bases between. Combining the CDR3 with reference TRBV7-2 and TRBJ1-6 gives the whole variable domain GAGVSQSPSNKVTEKGKDVELRCDPISGHTALYWYRQSLGQGLEFLIYFQGNSAPDKSGLPSDRFSAERTGGSVSTLTIQRTQQEDSAVYLCASSSGSSPLHFGNGTRLTVT.

This chain joins TRBV10-3 and TRBJ1-3; a weak D match, TRBD1 (5 bases). CDR1 ENHRY and CDR2 SYGVKD come from the germline V gene. V lost 11 bases to trimming and J lost 1 base, with 15 bases between them. The CDR3 sequence is 14 residues long. In nucleotides, the CDR3 is TGTGCCGCCGGGACTTATTGGTCTGGAAACACCATATATTTT. Translation gives CAAGTYWSGNTIYF.

The V and J genes are TRBV7-2 and TRBJ1-1; D is possibly TRBD1 (5 bases). Germline V gives CDR1 SGHTA, CDR2 FQGNSA. There are 14 residues in the CDR3. The V and J ends lost 2 bases and 0 bases respectively, with 7 bases between them. CDR3 sequence reads: CASSLRQLNTEAFF. The CDR3 coding sequence is TGTGCCAGCAGCTTAAGACAGCTGAACACTGAAGCTTTCTTT.

The chain combines TRBV5-1 with TRBJ1-1; TRBD1 aligns across 8 bases. This CDR3 spans 14 amino acids. The V segment lost 5 bases and the J segment 2 bases; nucleotides outside the gene matches: 5. Germline V gene data show CDR1 as SGHRS and CDR2 as YFSETQ. In DNA, the CDR3 is TGCGCCAGCAGTTGGACAGGGAAAAACACTGAAGCTTTCTTT. Translation gives CASSWTGKNTEAFF.

The CDR3 is CAWSGASYEQYF. The CDR3 nucleotides are TGTGCCTGGAGTGGGGCGTCCTACGAGCAGTACTTC. The chain is built from TRBV30 and TRBJ2-7; no clear D gene. V lost 1 base, J lost 1 base, and 5 bases lay in between. The V gene's germline CDR1 is GTSNPN and CDR2 SVGIG (reference sequence). This CDR3 spans 12 amino acids.

The V call is TRBV5-4, the J call TRBJ1-3; D might be TRBD1 (5 bases). The V gene's germline CDR1 is SGHNT and CDR2 YYREEE (reference sequence). This CDR3 has 13 amino acids. V was shortened by 5 bases and J by 4 bases, with 10 bases between the two germline ends. CDR3: CASRNQGGNTIYF. DNA of the CDR3: TGTGCCAGCAGAAATCAGGGAGGAAACACCATATATTTT. Filled out from reference TRBV5-4 and TRBJ1-3, the complete variable domain reads ETGVTQSPTHLIKTRGQQVTLRCSSQSGHNTVSWYQQALGQGPQFIFQYYREEENGRGNFPPRFSGLQFPNYSSELNVNALELDDSALYLCASRNQGGNTIYFGEGSWLTVV.

V is TRBV4-1 and J is TRBJ2-1; 10 positions match TRBD2. Germline loops: CDR1 MGHRA, CDR2 YSYEKL. This CDR3 has 18 amino acids. Germline trimming cut 1 base from V and 0 bases from J; bases unmatched to any gene: 6. The CDR3 coding sequence is TGCGCCAGCAGCCAAGCCTTAGCGGGGGGTACCTCCTACAATGAGCAGTTCTTC. This encodes CASSQALAGGTSYNEQFF.

The chain links TRBV18 to TRBJ2-7, with a tentative D call TRBD1 (5 bases). The CDR3 consists of 16 residues. The V gene's germline CDR1 is KGHSH and CDR2 LQKENI. V was clipped by 4 bases and J by 0 bases, with 16 bases between them. CDR3 nucleotide sequence: TGTGCCAGCTCACTCACAGGTGCAGGTCACTCCTACGAGCAGTACTTC. It is translated as CASSLTGAGHSYEQYF.

V usage is TRBV29-1 and J usage is TRBJ1-3; no firm D call. Germline CDR1 is SQVTM and CDR2 is ANQGSEA. This CDR3 has 14 residues. V was pared by 4 bases and J by 3 bases, with 13 bases between. In DNA, the CDR3 is TGCAGCGTTGCGAGGGCTGGGAATGGAAACACCATATATTTT. It yields the protein CSVARAGNGNTIYF.

This rearrangement joins TRBV5-4 to TRBJ2-5; 7 bases line up with TRBD2. CDR3 length: 14 residues. J was trimmed by 2 bases and V by 0 bases; bases with no gene match: 1. Germline V gene lookup returns CDR1 SGHNT and CDR2 YYREEE (reference sequence). Written as DNA, the CDR3 is TGTGCCAGCAGCTTGGCGGGGGGTCAAGAGACCCAGTACTTC. Protein product: CASSLAGGQETQYF.

The V and J genes are TRBV7-9 and TRBJ2-5, with 8 bases identical to TRBD2. CDR1 and CDR2 from the germline V gene are SEHNR and FQNEAQ (reference sequence). The CDR3 totals 14 residues. The V gene end was trimmed by 3 bases and the J gene end by 3 bases; junction bases not matched to a gene: 3. The CDR3 nucleotides are TGTGCCAGCAGCTTCAGCGGGGGAGAAGAGACCCAGTACTTC. As protein: CASSFSGGEETQYF.